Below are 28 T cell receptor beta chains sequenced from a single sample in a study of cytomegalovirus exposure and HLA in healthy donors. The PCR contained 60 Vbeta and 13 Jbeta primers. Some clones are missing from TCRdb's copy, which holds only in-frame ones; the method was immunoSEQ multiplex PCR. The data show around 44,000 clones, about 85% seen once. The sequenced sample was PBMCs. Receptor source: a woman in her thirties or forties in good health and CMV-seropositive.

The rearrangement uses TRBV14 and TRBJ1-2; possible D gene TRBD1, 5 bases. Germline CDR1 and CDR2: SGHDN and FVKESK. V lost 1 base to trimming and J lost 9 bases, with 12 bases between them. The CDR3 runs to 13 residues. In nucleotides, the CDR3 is TGTGCCAGCAGCCAAGCCGACAGACTTAGCTACACCTTC. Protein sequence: CASSQADRLSYTF.

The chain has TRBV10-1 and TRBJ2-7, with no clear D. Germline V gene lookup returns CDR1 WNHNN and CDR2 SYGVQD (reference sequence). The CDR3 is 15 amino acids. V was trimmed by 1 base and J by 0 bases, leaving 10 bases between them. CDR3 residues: CASSEYRGSSYEQYF. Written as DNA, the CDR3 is TGCGCCAGCAGTGAGTATCGCGGTAGCTCCTACGAGCAGTACTTC.

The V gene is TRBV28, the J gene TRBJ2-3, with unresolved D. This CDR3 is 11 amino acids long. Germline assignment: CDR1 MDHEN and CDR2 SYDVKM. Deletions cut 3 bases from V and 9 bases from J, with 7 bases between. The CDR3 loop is CASSLIGTQYF. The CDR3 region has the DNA TGTGCCAGCAGTTTGATTGGCACGCAGTATTTT.

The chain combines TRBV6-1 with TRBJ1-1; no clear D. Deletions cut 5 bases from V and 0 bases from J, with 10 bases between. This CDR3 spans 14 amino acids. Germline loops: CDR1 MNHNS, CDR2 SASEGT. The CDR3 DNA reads TGTGCCAGCAGTATCGAACAGCTGAACACTGAAGCTTTCTTT. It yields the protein CASSIEQLNTEAFF.

The CDR3 DNA sequence: TGTGCCAGCAGCTCGGGACTAGCGGGGGGGCGGCAGTTCTTC. Its translation: CASSSGLAGGRQFF. The chain uses TRBV7-2 and TRBJ2-1; 16 bases fit TRBD2. The V gene's germline CDR1 is SGHTA and CDR2 FQGNSA. With 4 bases clipped from V and 12 bases from J, the junction kept 3 bases outside the gene matches. The CDR3 loop spans 14 amino acids. The variable domain in full, with the rest retrieved from reference TRBV7-2 and TRBJ2-1, is GAGVSQSPSNKVTEKGKDVELRCDPISGHTALYWYRQSLGQGLEFLIYFQGNSAPDKSGLPSDRFSAERTGGSVSTLTIQRTQQEDSAVYLCASSSGLAGGRQFFGPGTRLTVL.

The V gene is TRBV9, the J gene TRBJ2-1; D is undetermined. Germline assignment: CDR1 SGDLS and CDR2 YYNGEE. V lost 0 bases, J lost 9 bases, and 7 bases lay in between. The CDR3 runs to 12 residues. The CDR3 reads CASSVVLSEQFF. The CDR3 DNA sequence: TGTGCCAGCAGCGTAGTTCTGTCTGAGCAGTTCTTC.

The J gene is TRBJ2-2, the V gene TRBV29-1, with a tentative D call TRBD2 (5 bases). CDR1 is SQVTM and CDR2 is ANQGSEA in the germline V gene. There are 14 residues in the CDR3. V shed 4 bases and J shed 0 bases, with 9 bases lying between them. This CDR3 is CSVGGQTNTGELFF. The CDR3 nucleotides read TGCAGCGTTGGAGGGCAGACGAACACCGGGGAGCTGTTTTTT.

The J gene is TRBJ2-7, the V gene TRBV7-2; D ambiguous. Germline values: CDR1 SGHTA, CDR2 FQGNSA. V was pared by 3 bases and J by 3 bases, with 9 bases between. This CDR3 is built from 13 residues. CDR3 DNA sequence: TGTGCCAGCAGCTTTAACTCGGGCTACGAGCAGTACTTC. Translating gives CASSFNSGYEQYF.

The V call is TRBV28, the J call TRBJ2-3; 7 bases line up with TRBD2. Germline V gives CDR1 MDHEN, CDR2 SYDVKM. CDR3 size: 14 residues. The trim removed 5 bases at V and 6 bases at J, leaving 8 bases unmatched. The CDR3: CASSTQAGRDTQYF. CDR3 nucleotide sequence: TGTGCCAGCAGTACCCAGGCCGGGAGGGATACGCAGTATTTT.

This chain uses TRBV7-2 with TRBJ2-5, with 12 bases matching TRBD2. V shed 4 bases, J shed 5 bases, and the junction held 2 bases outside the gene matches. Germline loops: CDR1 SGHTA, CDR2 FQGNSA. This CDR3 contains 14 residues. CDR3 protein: CASSSGLAGETQYF. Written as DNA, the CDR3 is TGTGCCAGCAGCTCGGGACTAGCGGGTGAGACCCAGTACTTC.

CDR3 sequence: CATLPPGDERETQYF. The CDR3 bases are TGTGCCACCCTACCCCCGGGGGACGAACGAGAGACCCAGTACTTC. V gene TRBV19 combines with J gene TRBJ2-5; maybe TRBD2 (6 bases). V shed 10 bases and J shed 4 bases, with 22 bases lying between them. CDR1 LNHDA and CDR2 SQIVND come from the germline V gene (reference sequence). This CDR3 region has 15 residues. The full variable domain, in which reference TRBV19 and TRBJ2-5 provide the parts outside the CDR3, is DGGITQSPKYLFRKEGQNVTLSCEQNLNHDAMYWYRQDPGQGLRLIYYSQIVNDFQKGDIAEGYSVSREKKESFPLTVTSAQKNPTAFYLCATLPPGDERETQYFGPGTRLLVL.

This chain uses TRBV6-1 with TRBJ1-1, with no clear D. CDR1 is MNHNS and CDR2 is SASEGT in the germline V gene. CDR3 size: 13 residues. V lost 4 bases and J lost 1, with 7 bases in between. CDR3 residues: CASSVSGNTEAFF. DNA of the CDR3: TGTGCCAGCAGTGTGAGTGGGAACACTGAAGCTTTCTTT.

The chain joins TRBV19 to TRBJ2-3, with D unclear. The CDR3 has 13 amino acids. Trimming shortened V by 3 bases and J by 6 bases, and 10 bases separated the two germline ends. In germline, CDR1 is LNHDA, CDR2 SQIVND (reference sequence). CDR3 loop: CASSILESDTQYF. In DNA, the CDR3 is TGTGCCAGTAGTATCTTGGAGTCCGATACGCAGTATTTT.

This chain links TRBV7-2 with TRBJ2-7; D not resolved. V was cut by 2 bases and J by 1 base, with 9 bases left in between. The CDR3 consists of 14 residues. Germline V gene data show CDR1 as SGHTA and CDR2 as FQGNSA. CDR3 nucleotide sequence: TGTGCCAGCAGCTTAAGTTCTAATTCCTACGAGCAGTACTTC. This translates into CASSLSSNSYEQYF.

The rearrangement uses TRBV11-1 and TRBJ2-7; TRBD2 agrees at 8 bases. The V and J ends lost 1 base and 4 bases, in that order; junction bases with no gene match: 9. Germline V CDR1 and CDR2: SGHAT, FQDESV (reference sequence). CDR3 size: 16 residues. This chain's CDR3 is CASSLGSSGTIYEQYF. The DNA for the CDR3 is TGTGCCAGCAGCTTAGGCAGTAGCGGGACTATATACGAGCAGTACTTC.

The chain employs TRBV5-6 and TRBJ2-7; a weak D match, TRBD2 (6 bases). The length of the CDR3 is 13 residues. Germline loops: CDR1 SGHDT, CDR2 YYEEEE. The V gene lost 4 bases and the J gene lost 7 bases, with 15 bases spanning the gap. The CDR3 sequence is CASSRRREGEQYF. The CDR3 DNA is TGTGCCAGCAGCCGACGGAGGGAAGGAGAGCAGTACTTC.

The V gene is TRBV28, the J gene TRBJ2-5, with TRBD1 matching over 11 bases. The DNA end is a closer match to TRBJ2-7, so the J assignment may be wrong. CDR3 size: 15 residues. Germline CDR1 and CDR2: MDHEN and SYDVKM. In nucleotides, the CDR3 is TGTGCCAGCAGTTCCGGACAGGGGGCCTCCTACGAGCAGTACTTC. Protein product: CASSSGQGASYEQYF.

The CDR3 nucleotides read TGTGCCAGCAGCTCAAGCCTTAGCGGGAGCCAAGAGACCCAGTACTTC. The encoded protein is CASSSSLSGSQETQYF. The chain carries TRBV7-2 and TRBJ2-5; TRBD2 matches 9 bases. This CDR3 is 16 amino acids long. V was pared by 4 bases and J by 1 base, with 7 bases of the junction left unmatched. Looked up from germline, CDR1 is SGHTA and CDR2 is FQGNSA.

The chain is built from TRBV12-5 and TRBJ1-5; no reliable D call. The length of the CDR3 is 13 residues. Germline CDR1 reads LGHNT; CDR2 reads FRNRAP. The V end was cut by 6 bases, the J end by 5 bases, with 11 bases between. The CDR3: CASGPNGDQPQHF. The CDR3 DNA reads TGTGCTAGTGGGCCCAACGGGGATCAGCCCCAGCATTTT.

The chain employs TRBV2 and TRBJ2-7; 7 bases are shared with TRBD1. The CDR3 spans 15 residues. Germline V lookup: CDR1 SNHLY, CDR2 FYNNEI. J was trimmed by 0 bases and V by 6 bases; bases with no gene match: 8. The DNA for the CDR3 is TGTGCCAGCAGAGGGGGCCGAATTAGCTCCTACGAGCAGTACTTC. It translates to CASRGGRISSYEQYF.

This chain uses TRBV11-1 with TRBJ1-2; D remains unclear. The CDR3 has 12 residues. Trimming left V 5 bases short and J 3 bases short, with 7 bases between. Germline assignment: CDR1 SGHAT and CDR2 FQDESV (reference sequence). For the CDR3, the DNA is TGTGCCAGCAGCCGGTCGTACTATGGCTACACCTTC. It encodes CASSRSYYGYTF.

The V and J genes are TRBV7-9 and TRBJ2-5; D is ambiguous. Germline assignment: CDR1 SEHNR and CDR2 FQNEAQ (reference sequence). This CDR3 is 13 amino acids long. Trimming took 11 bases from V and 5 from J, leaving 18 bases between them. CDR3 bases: TGTGCCGGCGGCGAGGTTTTTAGGGAGACCCAGTACTTC. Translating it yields CAGGEVFRETQYF.

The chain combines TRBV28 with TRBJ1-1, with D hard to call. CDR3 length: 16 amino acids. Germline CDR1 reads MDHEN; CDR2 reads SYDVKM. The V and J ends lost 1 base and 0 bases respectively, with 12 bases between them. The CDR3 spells CASSLSHLDMNTEAFF. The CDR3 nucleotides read TGTGCCAGCAGTTTATCCCACTTAGACATGAACACTGAAGCTTTCTTT.

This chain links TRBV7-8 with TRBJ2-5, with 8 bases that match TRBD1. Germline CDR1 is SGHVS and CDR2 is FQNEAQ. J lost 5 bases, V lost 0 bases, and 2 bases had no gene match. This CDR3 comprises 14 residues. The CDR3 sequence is CASSLAQGAETQYF. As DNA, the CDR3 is TGTGCCAGCAGCTTAGCGCAGGGGGCGGAGACCCAGTACTTC.

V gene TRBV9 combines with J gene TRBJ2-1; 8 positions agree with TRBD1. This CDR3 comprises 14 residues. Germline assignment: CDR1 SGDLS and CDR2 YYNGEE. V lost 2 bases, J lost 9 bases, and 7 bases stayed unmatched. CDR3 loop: CASSVTTGTGEQFF. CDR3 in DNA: TGTGCCAGCAGCGTGACGACAGGGACAGGTGAGCAGTTCTTC.

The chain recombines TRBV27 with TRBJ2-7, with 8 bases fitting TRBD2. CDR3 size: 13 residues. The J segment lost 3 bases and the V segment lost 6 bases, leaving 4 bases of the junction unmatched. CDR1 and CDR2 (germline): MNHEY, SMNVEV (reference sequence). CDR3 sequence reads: CASRNAGGYEQYF. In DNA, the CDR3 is TGTGCCAGCAGGAATGCGGGAGGCTACGAGCAGTACTTC.

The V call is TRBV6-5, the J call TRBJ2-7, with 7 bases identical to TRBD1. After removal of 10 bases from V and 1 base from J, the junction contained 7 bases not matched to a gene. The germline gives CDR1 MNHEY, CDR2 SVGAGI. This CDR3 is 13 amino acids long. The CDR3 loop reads CATTGEESYEQYF. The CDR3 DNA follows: TGTGCCACCACAGGGGAAGAATCCTACGAGCAGTACTTC.

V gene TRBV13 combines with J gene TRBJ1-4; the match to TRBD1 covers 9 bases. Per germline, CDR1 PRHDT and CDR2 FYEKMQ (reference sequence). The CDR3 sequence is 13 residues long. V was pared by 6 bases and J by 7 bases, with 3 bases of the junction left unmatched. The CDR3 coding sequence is TGTGCCAGCAGGGGACAGGGACTTGAAAAACTGTTTTTT. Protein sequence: CASRGQGLEKLFF.